Here is one T cell receptor (beta chain) with its context. The data were taken from a study of blood T cell repertoires in COVID-19. Overall study: Both acute and convalescent COVID-19 samples were obtained from the United States, Italy and Spain. Sources were T cells, B-cell-depleted T cells, or PBMCs; the material itself was cDNA or gDNA.

Germline loops: CDR1 SGHAT, CDR2 FQDESV (reference sequence). Trimming shortened V by 1 base and J by 12 bases, and 13 bases separated the two germline ends. This CDR3 comprises 13 residues. In the original analysis: Researchers report that nucleated cell counts were estimated from reference gene primer amplification. Produced via immunoSEQ multiplex PCR; TCRdb's table is partial and in-frame only. D and trimming were read from the DNA, whereas the V and J calls and clone size are those reported in that table. The table lists fewer than 350,000 clones, 80% to 85% of them singletons. The rearrangement joins TRBV11-1 to TRBJ2-1, with D unresolved. The sequence derives from a woman aged 55-70 years with active or convalescent COVID-19. Sequencing input: peripheral blood. In DNA, the CDR3 is TGTGCCAGCAGCTTAGTATACACAAACCCGCAGTTCTTC. Its protein product is CASSLVYTNPQFF.